The T cell receptor beta chain described here comes from a study of shared clonotypes between healthy human individuals. Study-wide context: Each donor's CD8 memory used one plate, CD8 naive two, each CD4 subset three.

The study's findings and limits: Naive subsets generally had larger estimated richness than memory subsets. Clonotype sharing across donors was expected to vary with sequencing depth.

The CDR3 has 12 residues. Germline assignment: CDR1 SNHLY and CDR2 FYNNEI. The V end was cut by 4 bases, the J end by 5 bases, with 7 bases between. Some clones are missing from TCRdb's copy, which holds only in-frame ones; the method was immunoSEQ multiplex PCR. The sample holds 550,000 to 800,000 clones; around two thirds are singletons and the top ten take about 1.7%. This clone has only one observation. Its cognate antigen is unknown. The clonotype originates from a woman aged 25 to 39 in good health. The sample was memory CD4+ T cells sorted from blood. Subset given: CD45RA-negative fraction. V usage is TRBV2 and J usage is TRBJ2-3; D is ambiguous. The CDR3 region is CASSGSGDTQYF. The CDR3 DNA reads as TGTGCCAGCAGTGGGTCGGGAGATACGCAGTATTTT.